The 22 T cell receptor beta chains reported below all come from one sample, sequenced in a study of blood T cell repertoires in COVID-19. Here immunoSEQ multiplex PCR was the method, and the copy in TCRdb shows in-frame clones only, minus some. The top ten hold about 1.3% of the sample, which has approximately 240,000 clones, about 86% seen once. The sequenced sample consisted of PBMCs or T cells enriched from blood (not recorded which). These receptors were collected from a woman between 40 and 55 years old with acute COVID-19.

The V gene is TRBV18, the J gene TRBJ1-1, with 8 bases matching TRBD1. The trim removed 2 bases at V and 3 bases at J, leaving 17 bases unmatched. This CDR3 is built from 19 residues. Germline loops: CDR1 KGHSH, CDR2 LQKENI. CDR3 DNA: TGTGCCAGCTCACCAACTGGGCAGGGGGCCTTATCTGAGGACACTGAAGCTTTCTTT. Residues: CASSPTGQGALSEDTEAFF. The whole variable domain, remainder taken from reference TRBV18 and TRBJ1-1, is NAGVMQNPRHLVRRRGQEARLRCSPMKGHSHVYWYRQLPEEGLKFMVYLQKENIIDESGMPKERFSAEFPKEGPSILRIQQVVRGDSAAYFCASSPTGQGALSEDTEAFFGQGTRLTVV.

In regard to this clone: A read error is possible here, since a much larger clone lies one base away. CDR3 region: CATSELRQGSRILAKNIQYF. Here the CDR3 DNA reads TGTGCCACCAGCGAGCTCCGACAGGGGTCCAGGATATTAGCCAAAAACATTCAGTACTTC. The V and J genes are TRBV15 and TRBJ2-4, with 8 bases matching TRBD1. Germline-derived CDR1 and CDR2 are LNHNV and YYDKDF (reference sequence). The V segment lost 5 bases and the J segment 0 bases; nucleotides outside the gene matches: 18. The CDR3 sequence is 20 residues long.

CDR3 coding DNA: TGTGCCAGCAGCCAGACAGGGGGAAGCAATCAGCCCCAGCATTTT. Protein: CASSQTGGSNQPQHF. The chain couples TRBV6-5 to TRBJ1-5, with 9 bases lining up with TRBD1. Germline lookup yields CDR1 MNHEY and CDR2 SVGAGI. V lost 6 bases to trimming and J lost 1 base; unmatched junction nucleotides: 4. CDR3 length equals 15 residues.

V is TRBV5-1 and J is TRBJ2-5; 8 bases are a match to TRBD2. The CDR3 contains 15 residues. Germline loops: CDR1 SGHRS, CDR2 YFSETQ. Trimming at V came to 2 bases and at J to 0 bases, leaving 3 bases not matched to a gene. For the CDR3, the DNA is TGCGCCAGCAGCTTAGCTAGCGGGTACCAAGAGACCCAGTACTTC. It encodes CASSLASGYQETQYF.

The chain uses TRBV13 and TRBJ2-2, with 8 bases matching TRBD2. The CDR3 is 16 amino acids. The V segment lost 1 base and the J segment 2 bases; nucleotides outside the gene matches: 3. The V gene's germline CDR1 is PRHDT and CDR2 FYEKMQ (reference sequence). The CDR3 region is CASSLEAGVNTGELFF. The CDR3 nucleotides read TGTGCCAGCAGCTTAGAAGCGGGAGTAAACACCGGGGAGCTGTTTTTT.

The chain is built from TRBV2 and TRBJ2-7; 7 nucleotides line up with TRBD1. The length of the CDR3 is 13 residues. The germline V gene has CDR1 SNHLY and CDR2 FYNNEI. With V trimmed by 6 bases and J by 7 bases, 9 bases remained unmatched. The CDR3 reads CASRTDRAGEQYF. In DNA, the CDR3 is TGTGCCAGCAGGACCGACAGGGCGGGTGAGCAGTACTTC.

This clone has just one count. The chain combines TRBV6-2 or TRBV6-3 with TRBJ1-1; 8 bases are shared with TRBD1. CDR1 MNHEY and CDR2 SVGEGT come from the germline V gene. V shed 0 bases and J 5 bases; nucleotides not matched to a gene: 8. The CDR3 consists of 16 residues. The CDR3 spells CASSYSADRGETEAFF. The CDR3 bases are TGTGCCAGCAGTTACTCGGCCGACAGGGGTGAGACTGAAGCTTTCTTT.

V and J are TRBV3-1 (or the pseudogene TRBV3-2) and TRBJ2-7; D uncertain. The germline V and J ends were trimmed by 0 bases and 6 bases, with 9 bases remaining between them. The CDR3 sequence is 13 residues long. Germline CDR1 is LGHDT and CDR2 is YNNKEL (reference sequence). The CDR3 region is CASSQDRYGEQYF. The DNA for the CDR3 is TGTGCCAGCAGCCAAGATCGATACGGCGAGCAGTACTTC.

The CDR3 sequence is CASSQATPSGANVLTF. The CDR3 nucleotides read TGTGCCAGCAGCCAAGCAACACCTTCTGGGGCCAACGTCCTGACTTTC. The chain combines TRBV14 with TRBJ2-6; D not resolved. The CDR3 has 16 residues. V lost 1 base to trimming and J lost 1 base, with 8 bases between them. Germline V gene lookup returns CDR1 SGHDN and CDR2 FVKESK.

The rearrangement uses TRBV6-5 and TRBJ1-2; unclear D gene. The CDR3 totals 15 residues. The ends were cut back, 0 bases at V and 3 bases at J, with 11 bases in the middle. Germline V gives CDR1 MNHEY, CDR2 SVGAGI. CDR3 region: CASSYSRSDYYGYTF. For the CDR3, the DNA is TGTGCCAGCAGTTACTCGAGGTCAGACTACTATGGCTACACCTTC.

This clone was seen more than once but under ten times. V usage is TRBV4-3 and J usage is TRBJ1-6, with 8 bases matching TRBD1. V gave up 2 bases and J gave up 5 bases; unmatched junction bases: 2. The V gene's germline CDR1 is LGHNA and CDR2 YSLEER. This CDR3 comprises 15 residues. The CDR3 sequence is CASSQKQGDNSPLHF. The CDR3 DNA reads as TGCGCCAGCAGCCAAAAACAGGGGGATAATTCACCCCTCCACTTT.

The rearrangement joins TRBV2 to TRBJ1-2; maybe TRBD1 (5 bases). Trimming stripped 6 bases from V and 6 bases from J, with 14 bases between. This CDR3 is built from 13 residues. Germline CDR1 reads SNHLY; CDR2 reads FYNNEI. The DNA for the CDR3 is TGTGCCAGCAGGAACCCGCCGGGGGATGGCTACACCTTC. This codes for CASRNPPGDGYTF.

This chain's CDR3 is CASREREGLNNEQFF. The CDR3 DNA is TGTGCCAGCAGGGAGCGGGAGGGCCTAAACAATGAGCAGTTCTTC. The rearrangement links TRBV2 to TRBJ2-1, with 10 bases aligning to TRBD2. The CDR3 is made up of 15 amino acids. Germline assignment: CDR1 SNHLY and CDR2 FYNNEI. The V gene end was trimmed by 6 bases and the J gene end by 5 bases; junction bases not matched to a gene: 7.

V is TRBV7-9 and J is TRBJ1-3, with D perhaps matching TRBD1 (6 bases). The CDR3 consists of 14 residues. Germline-derived CDR1 and CDR2 are SEHNR and FQNEAQ (reference sequence). V lost 4 bases and J lost 5, with 12 bases in between. The CDR3 nucleotides are TGTGCCAGCAGCTATCAGGACAGCCGAAACACCATATATTTT. This gives the protein CASSYQDSRNTIYF.

The CDR3 loop reads CASSFSMTVQETQYF. The CDR3 DNA reads as TGTGCCAGCAGCTTTAGTATGACAGTACAAGAGACCCAGTACTTC. The J gene is TRBJ2-5, the V gene TRBV7-2, with D possibly matching TRBD1 (5 bases). This CDR3 region has 15 residues. V was clipped by 3 bases and J by 2 bases, with 13 bases between them. Germline loops: CDR1 SGHTA, CDR2 FQGNSA.

The rearrangement joins TRBV20-1 to TRBJ2-1; the match to TRBD2 covers 7 bases. Germline V gives CDR1 DFQATT, CDR2 SNEGSKA (reference sequence). Unmatched junction bases numbered 6, after V lost 0 bases and J lost 16 bases. The CDR3 sequence is 11 residues long. As DNA, the CDR3 is TGCAGTGCTAGAGATGCTAGCGGCCCATTCTTC. It is translated as CSARDASGPFF.

The J gene is TRBJ1-1, the V gene TRBV9; 7 bases agree with TRBD1. The CDR3 covers 14 residues. V trimming: 5 bases; J trimming: 0 bases; junction bases outside the gene matches: 4. Germline assignment: CDR1 SGDLS and CDR2 YYNGEE. The CDR3 DNA reads TGTGCCAGCAGTACAGGGGCCCTGAACACTGAAGCTTTCTTT. It codes for CASSTGALNTEAFF. Full variable domain (remainder filled in from reference TRBV9 and TRBJ1-1): DSGVTQTPKHLITATGQRVTLRCSPRSGDLSVYWYQQSLDQGLQFLIQYYNGEERAKGNILERFSAQQFPDLHSELNLSSLELGDSALYFCASSTGALNTEAFFGQGTRLTVV.

The gene calls are TRBV7-2 and TRBJ1-6; D uncertain. Germline CDR1 and CDR2: SGHTA and FQGNSA. The CDR3 contains 15 residues. V was shortened by 2 bases and J by 10 bases, with 15 bases between the two germline ends. Here the CDR3 DNA reads TGTGCCAGCAGCTTATTCGGGGTTAATCGGTCACCCCTCCACTTT. This encodes CASSLFGVNRSPLHF.

The genes are TRBV6-5 and TRBJ2-3; 7 bases are shared with TRBD2. The CDR3 is 15 residues long. V was pared by 7 bases and J by 3 bases, with 10 bases of the junction left unmatched. The germline gives CDR1 MNHEY, CDR2 SVGAGI. CDR3 amino acids: CASIPKAGRTDTQYF. The CDR3 DNA sequence: TGTGCCAGCATTCCGAAAGCGGGACGAACAGATACGCAGTATTTT.

The V and J genes are TRBV6-4 and TRBJ1-6, with 7 nucleotides matching TRBD1. Trimming at V came to 6 bases and at J to 7 bases, leaving 12 bases not matched to a gene. The CDR3 sequence is 16 residues long. The germline gives CDR1 MRHNA, CDR2 SNTAGT. The chain's CDR3 is CASRKQGMSQNSPLHF. CDR3 DNA: TGTGCCAGCAGAAAACAGGGGATGTCTCAAAATTCACCCCTCCACTTT.

This clone came up a few times. V and J are TRBV11-3 and TRBJ2-1; TRBD2 is a possible D gene (5 bases). Looked up from germline, CDR1 is SGHNT and CDR2 is YENEEA. The CDR3 spans 15 residues. V lost 4 bases to trimming and J lost 1 base, with 11 bases between them. CDR3: CASSSEGSSYNEQFF. In DNA, the CDR3 is TGTGCCAGCAGCTCAGAAGGGAGTTCCTACAATGAGCAGTTCTTC.

The chain carries TRBV9 and TRBJ2-3; no clear D gene. This CDR3 is built from 14 residues. Germline lookup yields CDR1 SGDLS and CDR2 YYNGEE. Trimming cost V 6 bases and J 9 bases, with 20 bases left between them. CDR3 nucleotides: TGTGCCAGCACCCCGCCGAGTCCTGCGAGAACGCAGTATTTT. As protein: CASTPPSPARTQYF. The full variable domain, in which reference TRBV9 and TRBJ2-3 provide the parts outside the CDR3, is DSGVTQTPKHLITATGQRVTLRCSPRSGDLSVYWYQQSLDQGLQFLIQYYNGEERAKGNILERFSAQQFPDLHSELNLSSLELGDSALYFCASTPPSPARTQYFGPGTRLTVL.